A single sample is the source of the 32 T cell receptor beta chains below, sequenced in a study of blood T cell repertoires in COVID-19. The method was immunoSEQ multiplex PCR; TCRdb's version includes in-frame clones alone and lacks a portion of them. The data hold roughly 140,000 clones, with approximately 92% observed a single time. The material sequenced was peripheral blood. All receptors derive from a woman aged 40 to 50 with acute or convalescent COVID-19.

This CDR3 reads CASSEDVSGAGYTF. CDR3 bases: TGTGCCAGCAGCGAAGACGTAAGCGGAGCTGGCTACACCTTC. J is TRBJ1-2 and V is TRBV7-3; D is unclear. The germline V gene has CDR1 SGHTA and CDR2 FQGTGA. V lost 5 bases, J lost 7 bases, and 17 bases lay in between. The CDR3 spans 14 residues. The entire variable domain, with the rest obtained from reference TRBV7-3 and TRBJ1-2, is as follows: GAGVSQTPSNKVTEKGKYVELRCDPISGHTALYWYRQSLGQGPEFLIYFQGTGAADDSGLPNDRFFAVRPEGSVSTLKIQRTERGDSAVYLCASSEDVSGAGYTFGSGTRLTVV.

The rearrangement links TRBV7-2 to TRBJ1-6; TRBD1 might be the D (5 bases). Germline V gene sequence: CDR1 SGHTA, CDR2 FQGNSA. The CDR3 length is 13 residues. The V gene lost 3 bases and the J gene lost 9 bases, with 9 bases spanning the gap. The CDR3 loop reads CASSLDKGSPLHF. The CDR3 nucleotides are TGTGCCAGCAGCTTGGACAAGGGTTCACCCCTCCACTTT.

The V and J genes are TRBV28 and TRBJ2-7; the D gene is possibly TRBD1 (5 bases). Deletions cut 2 bases from V and 2 bases from J, with 10 bases between. This CDR3 region has 14 residues. Per the germline V gene, CDR1 is MDHEN and CDR2 is SYDVKM. The CDR3 spells CASSLDQGPYEQYF. The DNA for the CDR3 is TGTGCCAGCAGTTTAGACCAGGGTCCCTACGAGCAGTACTTC. The entire variable domain, with the rest obtained from reference TRBV28 and TRBJ2-7, is as follows: DVKVTQSSRYLVKRTGEKVFLECVQDMDHENMFWYRQDPGLGLRLIYFSYDVKMKEKGDIPEGYSVSREKKERFSLILESASTNQTSMYLCASSLDQGPYEQYFGPGTRLTVT.

The rearrangement joins TRBV4-2 to TRBJ2-7, with TRBD2 identical over 11 bases. This CDR3 contains 17 residues. With V trimmed by 4 bases and J by 0 bases, 8 bases remained unmatched. CDR1 and CDR2 from the germline V gene are LGHNA and YNFKEQ. CDR3 residues: CASSRHLTSGSSYEQYF. CDR3 bases: TGTGCCAGCAGCCGACATCTCACTAGCGGGAGCTCCTACGAGCAGTACTTC.

The chain couples TRBV4-2 to TRBJ2-7; tentatively, D is TRBD2 (6 bases). Germline lookup yields CDR1 LGHNA and CDR2 YNFKEQ. Between the trimmed V and J ends, which lost 0 bases and 5 bases, there was a span of 17 bases. CDR3 length: 16 residues. The CDR3 here is CASSQEGGFAGNEQYF. CDR3 nucleotide sequence: TGTGCCAGCAGCCAAGAGGGGGGTTTTGCGGGGAACGAGCAGTACTTC.

The rearrangement uses TRBV2 and TRBJ2-3; the match to TRBD2 covers 11 bases. The CDR3 totals 15 residues. The J segment lost 4 bases and the V segment lost 4 bases, leaving 4 bases of the junction unmatched. Germline-derived CDR1 and CDR2 are SNHLY and FYNNEI. CDR3 in DNA: TGTGCCAGCAGTGGTAGCGGGGGGGCCGCAGATACGCAGTATTTT. Its translation is CASSGSGGAADTQYF.

This rearrangement joins TRBV10-2 to TRBJ1-2; 7 nucleotides line up with TRBD1. Germline trimming cut 4 bases from V and 6 bases from J; bases unmatched to any gene: 8. Germline V lookup: CDR1 WSHSY, CDR2 SAAADI. The CDR3 contains 14 residues. CDR3 DNA: TGCGCCAGCAGTGGGGAGACAGGGACGAATGGCTACACCTTC. As protein: CASSGETGTNGYTF.

The chain combines TRBV27 with TRBJ2-5; 7 nucleotides align to TRBD1. Germline lookup yields CDR1 MNHEY and CDR2 SMNVEV (reference sequence). Trimming at V came to 4 bases and at J to 1 base, leaving 3 bases not matched to a gene. This CDR3 has 14 amino acids. DNA of the CDR3: TGTGCCAGCAGTTCTTGGGACAGCCAAGAGACCCAGTACTTC. This sequence encodes CASSSWDSQETQYF.

J is TRBJ2-7 and V is TRBV12-3 or TRBV12-4; D perhaps matches TRBD1 (6 bases). The CDR3 runs to 13 residues. V dropped 5 bases and J dropped 6 bases, with 14 bases sitting between them. The CDR3 DNA follows: TGTGCCAGCAGTGTCTACAGGGAGAGCGAGCAGTACTTC. Amino acids: CASSVYRESEQYF.

The V and J genes are TRBV5-1 and TRBJ2-6, with 7 bases fitting TRBD2. Germline V gives CDR1 SGHRS, CDR2 YFSETQ. CDR3 size: 18 residues. The V and J ends lost 5 bases and 0 bases, in that order; junction bases with no gene match: 11. CDR3 sequence: CASSLSAGPSSGANVLTF. The CDR3 nucleotides read TGCGCCAGCAGTTTATCAGCGGGGCCTAGCTCTGGGGCCAACGTCCTGACTTTC.

The chain links TRBV5-1 to TRBJ2-2, with 7 bases fitting TRBD1. Germline V lookup: CDR1 SGHRS, CDR2 YFSETQ. The trim removed 6 bases at V and 5 bases at J, leaving 7 bases unmatched. The CDR3 runs 14 residues. CDR3 in DNA: TGCGCCAGCAACCGGGACAGATTTACCGGGGAGCTGTTTTTT. This encodes CASNRDRFTGELFF.

CDR3 bases: TGTGCCACCAGCAGAGCAGGGAATAGCAATCAGCCCCAGCATTTT. Amino acid sequence: CATSRAGNSNQPQHF. The gene calls are TRBV15 and TRBJ1-5; possibly TRBD1 for D (5 bases). Germline CDR1 LNHNV, CDR2 YYDKDF (reference sequence). This CDR3 has 15 amino acids. The ends were cut back, 1 base at V and 0 bases at J, with 7 bases in the middle.

The chain employs TRBV9 and TRBJ1-1; D ambiguous. The CDR3 consists of 14 residues. V lost 5 bases and J 2 bases, leaving 13 bases between the germline ends. Per the germline V gene, CDR1 is SGDLS and CDR2 is YYNGEE. CDR3 in amino acids: CASSDSGFNTEAFF. DNA of the CDR3: TGTGCCAGCAGTGATTCGGGGTTCAACACTGAAGCTTTCTTT.

V gene TRBV10-3 combines with J gene TRBJ2-7; no definite D call. Germline V gene lookup returns CDR1 ENHRY and CDR2 SYGVKD. Trimming pared 6 bases from V and 4 bases from J, leaving 16 bases between. This CDR3 spans 14 amino acids. The CDR3 nucleotides are TGTGCCATCAGCGACTCGAACCCATCTTACGAGCAGTACTTC. This gives the protein CAISDSNPSYEQYF.

J is TRBJ2-1 and V is TRBV7-2; the match to TRBD2 covers 7 bases. CDR1 and CDR2 from the germline V gene are SGHTA and FQGNSA. With V trimmed by 5 bases and J by 0 bases, 7 bases remained unmatched. The CDR3 covers 16 residues. The CDR3 is CASSPSGYSSYNEQFF. The DNA for the CDR3 is TGTGCCAGCAGCCCTAGCGGCTATAGCTCCTACAATGAGCAGTTCTTC.

This chain joins TRBV3-1 (or the pseudogene TRBV3-2) and TRBJ2-7; 7 bases map to TRBD2. The V segment lost 2 bases and the J segment 6 bases; nucleotides outside the gene matches: 7. This CDR3 has 14 residues. Germline assignment: CDR1 LGHDT and CDR2 YNNKEL (reference sequence). This chain's CDR3 is CASSQRREYGEQYF. CDR3 in DNA: TGTGCCAGCAGCCAAAGGCGGGAGTACGGCGAGCAGTACTTC.

The table lists this clone with a count of one. The rearrangement uses TRBV10-2 and TRBJ1-2; no firm D call. V dropped 6 bases and J dropped 7 bases, with 12 bases sitting between them. Germline V gives CDR1 WSHSY, CDR2 SAAADI. CDR3 length: 12 amino acids. In DNA, the CDR3 is TGCGCCAGCAGACCCGGTGATGGTGGCTACACCTTC. Translated: CASRPGDGGYTF.

CDR3 bases: TGTGCCAACCAGCTAGCTGGAAACACCATATATTTT. Translation gives CANQLAGNTIYF. V is TRBV12-3 or TRBV12-4 and J is TRBJ1-3; D unclear. Between the trimmed V and J ends, which lost 10 bases and 2 bases, there was a span of 9 bases. The CDR3 covers 12 residues.

Only one count was recorded for this clone. V usage is TRBV27 and J usage is TRBJ2-1; TRBD2 is a possible D gene (5 bases). The V gene's germline CDR1 is MNHEY and CDR2 SMNVEV (reference sequence). The germline V and J ends were trimmed by 9 bases and 7 bases, with 16 bases remaining between them. This CDR3 has 13 residues. The CDR3 is CASARASWNEQFF. CDR3 sequence (DNA): TGTGCCAGTGCGAGGGCTAGTTGGAATGAGCAGTTCTTC.

The chain carries TRBV24-1 and TRBJ2-5; 11 nucleotides agree with TRBD2. J gave up 5 bases and V 4 bases, and 5 bases lay outside the gene matches. CDR1 is KGHDR and CDR2 is SFDVKD in the germline V gene. The CDR3 has 15 residues. The CDR3, as DNA: TGTGCCACCAGTGAAGCTAGCGGGAGGTGGGAGACCCAGTACTTC. Residues: CATSEASGRWETQYF.

The chain uses TRBV18 and TRBJ1-1, with D maybe TRBD1 (5 bases). V was cut by 8 bases and J by 5 bases, with 15 bases left in between. The CDR3 length is 13 residues. CDR1 and CDR2 from the germline V gene are KGHSH and LQKENI. The chain's CDR3 is CASADSLSTEAFF. The CDR3 region has the DNA TGTGCCAGCGCCGACAGCCTATCTACTGAAGCTTTCTTT.

This clone qualifies as medium-sized. The chain has TRBV2 and TRBJ1-5; no firm D call. CDR1 and CDR2 (germline): SNHLY, FYNNEI. V was clipped by 1 base and J by 6 bases, with 13 bases between them. CDR3 length: 15 amino acids. This CDR3 is CASSEDPGSSQPQHF. The CDR3 region has the DNA TGTGCCAGCAGTGAAGACCCCGGGTCTAGTCAGCCCCAGCATTTT.

J is TRBJ1-5 and V is TRBV24-1; D possibly corresponds to TRBD1 (5 bases). Trimming took off 3 bases at V and 7 bases at J, with 12 bases between the two ends. CDR3 length equals 14 residues. Germline assignment: CDR1 KGHDR and CDR2 SFDVKD. This chain's CDR3 is CATSDPGTGQPQHF. In DNA form, the CDR3 reads TGTGCCACCAGTGATCCCGGGACTGGCCAGCCCCAGCATTTT.

This rearrangement joins TRBV27 to TRBJ1-3; 7 bases are shared with TRBD1. The CDR3 contains 18 residues. The germline gives CDR1 MNHEY, CDR2 SMNVEV (reference sequence). V lost 2 bases to trimming and J lost 0 bases; unmatched junction nucleotides: 10. CDR3 bases: TGTGCCAGCAGTTTACAGAAGGAAACAGGGGTCTCTGGAAACACCATATATTTT. This codes for CASSLQKETGVSGNTIYF.

This chain uses TRBV5-4 with TRBJ1-1; D gene unclear. CDR1 is SGHNT, CDR2 YYREEE, per germline (reference sequence). The CDR3 runs 14 residues. V was shortened by 4 bases and J by 5 bases, with 15 bases between the two germline ends. The CDR3 DNA reads TGTGCCAGCAGCCCGCCGGAGGCGTGGACTGAAGCTTTCTTT. Its translation is CASSPPEAWTEAFF.

The chain employs TRBV9 and TRBJ2-3; 13 bases align to TRBD2. Germline V CDR1 and CDR2: SGDLS, YYNGEE. V trimming: 3 bases; J trimming: 3 bases; junction bases outside the gene matches: 7. This CDR3 region has 17 residues. Here the CDR3 DNA reads TGTGCCAGCAGCGGGACTAGCGGGAGATTCAGTACAGATACGCAGTATTTT. Protein product: CASSGTSGRFSTDTQYF.

The chain combines TRBV5-1 with TRBJ2-2, with TRBD1 matching over 8 bases. V dropped 0 bases and J dropped 2; count of bases not matched to a gene: 6. The CDR3 has 17 residues. CDR1 and CDR2 from the germline V gene are SGHRS and YFSETQ. The CDR3 spells CASSLETRGRNTGELFF. In DNA, the CDR3 is TGCGCCAGCAGCTTGGAGACCAGGGGGCGAAACACCGGGGAGCTGTTTTTT.

The V call is TRBV9, the J call TRBJ1-1; 9 bases map to TRBD1. Germline CDR1 SGDLS, CDR2 YYNGEE. V gave up 6 bases and J gave up 4 bases; unmatched junction bases: 4. The CDR3 contains 13 residues. In DNA form, the CDR3 reads TGTGCCAGCACCCGACAGGGGGGCACTGAAGCTTTCTTT. It specifies CASTRQGGTEAFF.

The V call is TRBV19, the J call TRBJ1-2; 8 bases are shared with TRBD1. Germline lookup yields CDR1 LNHDA and CDR2 SQIVND (reference sequence). This CDR3 is built from 15 residues. J gave up 4 bases and V 5 bases, and 9 bases lay outside the gene matches. CDR3 sequence reads: CASSPGQAPLYGYTF. CDR3 nucleotides: TGTGCCAGTAGTCCGGGACAGGCGCCCCTCTATGGCTACACCTTC.

The chain has TRBV4-2 and TRBJ2-6, with 9 bases lining up with TRBD2. CDR1 and CDR2 (germline): LGHNA, YNFKEQ. This CDR3 is 18 amino acids long. Trimming removed 6 bases from V and 4 bases from J; junction bases left unmatched: 13. The CDR3 DNA is TGTGCCAGCAGAGGCCATGGAGTAGCGGGAGAAGGGGCCAACGTCCTGACTTTC. Translated: CASRGHGVAGEGANVLTF.

The chain carries TRBV27 and TRBJ2-3; D gene unclear. Germline CDR1 is MNHEY and CDR2 is SMNVEV (reference sequence). The CDR3 is 16 amino acids. The V gene lost 3 bases and the J gene lost 5 bases, with 18 bases spanning the gap. CDR3 nucleotide sequence: TGTGCCAGCAGTTTTAACGGGTATGGTCTTGAAGATACGCAGTATTTT. Translating it yields CASSFNGYGLEDTQYF.

This rearrangement joins TRBV3-1 (or the pseudogene TRBV3-2) to TRBJ2-5, with D possibly TRBD1 on 5 matching bases. Trimming took off 3 bases at V and 10 bases at J, with 21 bases between the two ends. Germline V gives CDR1 LGHDT, CDR2 YNNKEL (reference sequence). The CDR3 runs to 15 residues. This CDR3 reads CASSQIQAPARDQYF. The CDR3 bases are TGTGCCAGCAGCCAGATACAGGCCCCGGCAAGGGACCAGTACTTC.